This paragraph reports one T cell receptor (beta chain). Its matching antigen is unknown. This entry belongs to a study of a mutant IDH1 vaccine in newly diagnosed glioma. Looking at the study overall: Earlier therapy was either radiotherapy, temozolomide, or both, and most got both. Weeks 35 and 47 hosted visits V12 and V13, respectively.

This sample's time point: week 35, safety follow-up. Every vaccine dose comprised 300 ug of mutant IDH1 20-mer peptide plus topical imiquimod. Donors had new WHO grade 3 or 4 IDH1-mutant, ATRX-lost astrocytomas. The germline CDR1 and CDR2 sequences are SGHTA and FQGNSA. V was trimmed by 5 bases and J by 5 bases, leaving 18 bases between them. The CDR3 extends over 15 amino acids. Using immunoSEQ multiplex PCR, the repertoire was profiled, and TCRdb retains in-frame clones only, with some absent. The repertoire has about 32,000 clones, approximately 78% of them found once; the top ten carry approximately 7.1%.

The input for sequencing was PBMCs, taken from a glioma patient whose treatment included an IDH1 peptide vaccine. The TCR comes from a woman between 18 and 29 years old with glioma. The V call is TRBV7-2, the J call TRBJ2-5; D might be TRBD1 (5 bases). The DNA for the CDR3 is TGTGCCAGCAGCACAAAAGGGGTAGCAACTGAGACCCAGTACTTC. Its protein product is CASSTKGVATETQYF.